Shown below are 25 T cell receptor beta chains from a single sample sequenced in a study of immune characterization of retroperitoneal liposarcoma (dated by TCRdb to between 2018 and 2020). Library preparation employed PCR. TCRdb names NextSeq 500 as the instrument used. Using fastp trimming at Q25 and MiXCR clonotype assembly, TCRdb reanalyzed the public sequencing data and kept in-frame beta chains. CDR3 protein sequences are deduplicated, and each keeps its most common genes and DNA. This sample lists more than 9,000 distinct CDR3 sequences; around 37% were detected once. Together, the top ten hold roughly a tenth of the sample. The sequenced sample consisted of tumor tissue. Source of these receptors: a female donor with retroperitoneal liposarcoma.

This clonotype was observed a handful of times. The V gene is TRBV27, the J gene TRBJ2-5; 11 bases align to TRBD2. CDR1 is MNHEY and CDR2 is SMNVEV in the germline V gene (reference sequence). The CDR3 loop spans 15 amino acids. The trim removed 3 bases at V and 11 bases at J, leaving 11 bases unmatched. The CDR3 DNA sequence: TGTGCCAGCAGTTTCCCCGGGACTAGCGGCAATGAGCAGTACTTC. It yields the protein CASSFPGTSGNEQYF.

The CDR3, as DNA: TGTGCCAGCAGTACCCCGGGACTAGCGGGGATTGTTGAGCAGTACTTC. This gives the protein CASSTPGLAGIVEQYF. This chain links TRBV12-3 or TRBV12-4 with TRBJ2-5, with 13 bases fitting TRBD2. The ends lost 5 bases at V and 11 bases at J; junction bases unmatched: 14. The CDR3 covers 16 residues.

The genes are TRBV12-3 or TRBV12-4 and TRBJ2-1; TRBD2 aligns across 11 bases. V lost 5 bases and J lost 1; bases outside the gene matches: 7. The CDR3 spans 17 residues. The CDR3 coding sequence is TGTGCCAGCAGTACCGCCGGGACTAGCGGTTCCTACAATGAGCAGTTCTTC. Encoded protein: CASSTAGTSGSYNEQFF.

Within the sample, this clonotype is medium-sized (0.01 to 0.1%). V and J are TRBV12-3 or TRBV12-4 and TRBJ2-1; a weak D match, TRBD2 (5 bases). V was shortened by 6 bases and J by 10 bases, with 19 bases between the two germline ends. The CDR3 spans 14 residues. In DNA, the CDR3 is TGTGCCAGCAGCCTGGACTGGCTACCCTACGAGCAGTTCTTC. Protein: CASSLDWLPYEQFF.

A word on this clonotype: A much larger clone is a single base away; this may be a read error. The V and J genes are TRBV6-1 and TRBJ2-5; the match to TRBD1 covers 8 bases. CDR1 MNHNS and CDR2 SASEGT come from the germline V gene. This CDR3 region has 17 residues. CDR3 protein: CASSEDRQGFFTETKYF. CDR3 sequence (DNA): TGTGCCAGCAGTGAAGATCGACAGGGGTTTTTTACGGAGACCAAGTACTTC.

This clonotype was counted between two and nine times. This CDR3 reads CASSPQGTAYEQFF. The CDR3, as DNA: TGTGCCAGCAGCCCCCAAGGGACAGCCTACGAGCAGTTCTTC. The chain couples TRBV12-3 or TRBV12-4 to TRBJ2-1, with TRBD1 matching 7 bases. CDR3 length equals 14 residues. Trimming cost V 6 bases and J 10 bases; bases outside gene matches: 12.

The chain links TRBV11-3 to TRBJ2-1; 7 nucleotides agree with TRBD1. The germline V gene has CDR1 SGHNT and CDR2 YENEEA. This CDR3 contains 11 residues. Trimming cost V 6 bases and J 9 bases; bases outside gene matches: 2. CDR3 bases: TGTGCCAGCAGACAGGGGACTGAGCAGTTCTTC. Translating gives CASRQGTEQFF.

In this sample, this clonotype turned up a few times. CDR3 sequence: CASSERGLAGGLEQFF. As DNA, the CDR3 is TGTGCCAGCAGTGAAAGAGGACTAGCGGGAGGGCTTGAGCAGTTCTTC. V is TRBV6-1 and J is TRBJ2-1, with 15 nucleotides matching TRBD2. CDR3 length equals 16 residues. Germline V lookup: CDR1 MNHNS, CDR2 SASEGT. The V and J ends lost 2 bases and 9 bases, in that order; junction bases with no gene match: 5.

This clonotype qualifies as medium-sized. V and J are TRBV6-1 and TRBJ2-1; 8 bases map to TRBD2. The CDR3 length is 11 residues. From germline, CDR1 is MNHNS and CDR2 SASEGT. The V and J ends lost 8 bases and 10 bases, in that order; junction bases with no gene match: 4. CDR3 region: CASGLALEQFF. Written as DNA, the CDR3 is TGTGCCAGCGGACTAGCCCTCGAGCAGTTCTTC.

V gene TRBV12-3 or TRBV12-4 combines with J gene TRBJ2-3; D not certain. The CDR3 spans 14 residues. With 3 bases removed from V and 2 bases from J, the gap between germline ends came to 9 bases. The CDR3 region is CASSFLGLTDTQYF. The CDR3 coding sequence is TGTGCCAGCAGTTTTCTAGGCCTCACAGATACGCAGTATTTT.

Judged by abundance, this clonotype is medium-sized. The chain links TRBV27 to TRBJ2-1, with 13 bases identical to TRBD2. The CDR3 is 16 amino acids. CDR1 and CDR2 (germline): MNHEY, SMNVEV (reference sequence). Trimming removed 6 bases from V and 8 bases from J; junction bases left unmatched: 10. In DNA form, the CDR3 reads TGTGCCAGCAGCTCTCCGGGGACTAGCGGGACTTATGAGCAGTTCTTC. It encodes CASSSPGTSGTYEQFF.

This chain links TRBV6-5 with TRBJ2-1; tentative D call: TRBD2 (6 bases). The DNA end is a closer match to TRBJ2-7, so the J assignment may be wrong. This CDR3 has 14 residues. Germline V gene data show CDR1 as MNHEY and CDR2 as SVGAGI. The CDR3 DNA sequence: TGTGCCAGCAGTGAAGCCGGAGGACTACGAGAGCAGTACTTC. As protein: CASSEAGGLREQYF.

This clonotype is medium-sized by share. This chain joins TRBV7-9 and TRBJ2-1, with TRBD1 matching over 7 bases. The J call could be wrong; TRBJ2-7 is a better fit for the DNA end. Germline CDR1 is SEHNR and CDR2 is FQNEAQ (reference sequence). The CDR3 length is 17 residues. In nucleotides, the CDR3 is TGTGCCAGCAGCTTAGACGGGACAGCTTTGACCTTGGGGGAGCAGTACTTC. Residues: CASSLDGTALTLGEQYF.

The rearrangement joins TRBV6-5 to TRBJ2-1, with D possibly called TRBD1 or TRBD2 (5 bases each). The end of the DNA aligns better with TRBJ2-5, so the J call may be wrong. Germline V gene data show CDR1 as MNHEY and CDR2 as SVGAGI. CDR3 length: 15 residues. The CDR3 spells CASSPQRGDPETQYF. CDR3 DNA sequence: TGTGCCAGCAGCCCACAGCGTGGGGACCCGGAGACCCAGTACTTC.

The V gene is TRBV12-3 or TRBV12-4, the J gene TRBJ2-7; 7 bases line up with TRBD2. The tail of the sequence fits TRBJ2-1 better, so the J call may be wrong. The CDR3 is made up of 15 amino acids. The CDR3 sequence: CASSLGEERDGIQFF. The CDR3 DNA is TGTGCCAGCAGTTTAGGGGAAGAGCGGGATGGCATTCAGTTCTTC.

The gene calls are TRBV27 and TRBJ2-5, with a tentative D call TRBD1 (6 bases). The end of the DNA is better explained by TRBJ2-7, so the J call may be wrong. CDR3 length: 13 residues. Germline CDR1 reads MNHEY; CDR2 reads SMNVEV (reference sequence). The CDR3 DNA sequence: TGTGCCAGCAGTTTAGAACAGGGCCTCGAGCAGTACTTC. This gives the protein CASSLEQGLEQYF.

About this clonotype itself: One base away lies a much larger clone, so this may be a sequencing read error. The CDR3, as DNA: TGTGCCAACAGCTTAAGGGGGATTTCCTACGAGCAGTTCTTC. Residues: CANSLRGISYEQFF. This chain joins TRBV7-9 and TRBJ2-1; possibly TRBD1 for D (6 bases). Germline V CDR1 and CDR2: SEHNR, FQNEAQ (reference sequence). The CDR3 extends over 14 amino acids.

The chain links TRBV27 to TRBJ2-1; 9 bases fit TRBD2. The J call may be incorrect, as the DNA end agrees better with TRBJ2-7. Germline CDR1 reads MNHEY; CDR2 reads SMNVEV (reference sequence). The CDR3 spans 15 residues. Here the CDR3 reads CASSLVSGGLQEQYF. The CDR3 DNA follows: TGTGCCAGCAGTTTAGTTAGCGGGGGCCTCCAGGAGCAGTACTTC.

This chain links TRBV6-1 with TRBJ2-1; 10 nucleotides agree with TRBD2. The CDR3 runs to 16 residues. Germline CDR1 is MNHNS and CDR2 is SASEGT. V shed 6 bases, J shed 3 bases, and the junction held 8 bases outside the gene matches. CDR3 sequence: CASRTSGTSDYNEQFF. The CDR3, as DNA: TGTGCCAGCAGAACCTCCGGGACTAGCGACTACAATGAGCAGTTCTTC.

This clonotype was counted between two and nine times. The chain joins TRBV7-3 to TRBJ1-1; D remains unclear. The V and J ends lost 1 base and 2 bases respectively, with 5 bases between them. Germline CDR1 and CDR2: SGHTA and FQGTGA. The CDR3 length is 13 residues. The CDR3 here is CASSLMLNTEAFF. Here the CDR3 DNA reads TGTGCCAGCAGCTTAATGCTAAACACTGAAGCTTTCTTT.

This clonotype was detected many times. The rearrangement links TRBV6-1 to TRBJ2-2; D ambiguous. V dropped 7 bases and J dropped 3 bases, with 15 bases sitting between them. This CDR3 region has 15 residues. Looked up from germline, CDR1 is MNHNS and CDR2 is SASEGT. Here the CDR3 DNA reads TGTGCCAGCACCACGAGATATTTCGACACCGGGGAGCTGTTTTTT. Translation: CASTTRYFDTGELFF.

The chain is built from TRBV27 and TRBJ1-2, with 9 bases matching TRBD1. The CDR3 length is 15 residues. The ends lost 5 bases at V and 7 bases at J; junction bases unmatched: 11. Looked up from germline, CDR1 is MNHEY and CDR2 is SMNVEV (reference sequence). CDR3 sequence: CASSPWDRVEAGYTF. CDR3 DNA sequence: TGTGCCAGCAGTCCCTGGGACAGGGTAGAGGCTGGCTACACCTTC.

The chain is built from TRBV6-1 and TRBJ2-7, with 8 positions matching TRBD1. The V segment lost 3 bases and the J segment 5 bases; nucleotides outside the gene matches: 9. Germline CDR1 MNHNS, CDR2 SASEGT. This CDR3 contains 15 residues. In DNA, the CDR3 is TGTGCCAGCAGTGACGGATTGACAGGGGACCACGAGCAGTACTTC. It codes for CASSDGLTGDHEQYF.

This clonotype was detected ten times or more. The rearrangement uses TRBV6-1 and TRBJ2-4; TRBD2 agrees at 8 bases. CDR3 size: 19 residues. Germline trimming cut 2 bases from V and 0 bases from J; bases unmatched to any gene: 12. CDR1 is MNHNS and CDR2 is SASEGT in the germline V gene. The CDR3 sequence: CASSEFGGRSILAKNIQYF. In DNA, the CDR3 is TGTGCCAGCAGTGAATTCGGCGGGAGGTCAATCTTAGCCAAAAACATTCAGTACTTC.

Only a few counts were recorded for this clonotype. The rearrangement uses TRBV6-1 and TRBJ2-1, with 7 bases matching TRBD2. V lost 4 bases to trimming and J lost 9 bases; unmatched junction nucleotides: 12. CDR1 and CDR2 (germline): MNHNS, SASEGT. This CDR3 is 15 amino acids long. CDR3 sequence: CASSVAAGEGIEQFF. The CDR3 nucleotides read TGTGCCAGCAGTGTTGCGGCGGGGGAAGGTATTGAGCAGTTCTTC.